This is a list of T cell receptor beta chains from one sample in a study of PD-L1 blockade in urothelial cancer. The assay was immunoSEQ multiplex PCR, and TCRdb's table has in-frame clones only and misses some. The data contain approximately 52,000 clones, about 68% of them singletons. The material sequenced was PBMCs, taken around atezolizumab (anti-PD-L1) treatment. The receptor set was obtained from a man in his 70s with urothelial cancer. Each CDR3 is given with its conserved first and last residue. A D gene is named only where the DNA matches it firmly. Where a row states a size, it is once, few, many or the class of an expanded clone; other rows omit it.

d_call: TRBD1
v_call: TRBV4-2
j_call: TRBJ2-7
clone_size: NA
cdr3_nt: TGTGCCAGCAGCCAAGAGACCGGGACAGGGTTTCGAGGCGAGCAGTACTTC
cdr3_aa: CASSQETGTGFRGEQYF

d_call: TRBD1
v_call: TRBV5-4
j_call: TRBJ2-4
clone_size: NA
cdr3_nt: TGTGCCAGCAGCCCGCCGACAGGGAGAGGAGCCAAAAACATTCAGTACTTC
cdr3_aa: CASSPPTGRGAKNIQYF

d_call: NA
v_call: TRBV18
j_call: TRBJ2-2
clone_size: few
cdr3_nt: TGTGCCAGCTCACCCTCCCGAGGCGGCACCGGGGAGCTGTTTTTT
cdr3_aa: CASSPSRGGTGELFF

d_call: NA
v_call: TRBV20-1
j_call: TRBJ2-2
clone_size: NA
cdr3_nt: TGCAGTGCTAAGGGGAACGGGGAGCTGTTTTTT
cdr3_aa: CSAKGNGELFF

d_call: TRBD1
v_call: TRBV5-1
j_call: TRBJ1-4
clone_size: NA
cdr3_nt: TGCGCCAGCAGCTTGGCCTCCGGGACAGGGGGAGAAAAACTGTTTTTT
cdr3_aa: CASSLASGTGGEKLFF

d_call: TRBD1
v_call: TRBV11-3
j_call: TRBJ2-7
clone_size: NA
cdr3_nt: TGTGCCAGCAGCTCCAGACCCGGGACAGGGAGGGATTACGAGCAGTACTTC
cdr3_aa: CASSSRPGTGRDYEQYF

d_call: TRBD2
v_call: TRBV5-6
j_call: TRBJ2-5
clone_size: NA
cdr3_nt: TGTGCCAGCAGGAATTACTGGGGCCCTAGGGGCGGGGGATCAGAGACCCAGTACTTC
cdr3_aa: CASRNYWGPRGGGSETQYF

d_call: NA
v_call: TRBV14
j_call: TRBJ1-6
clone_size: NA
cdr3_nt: TGTGCCAGCAGCCAAGAAGCAACGAATTCACCCCTCCACTTT
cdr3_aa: CASSQEATNSPLHF

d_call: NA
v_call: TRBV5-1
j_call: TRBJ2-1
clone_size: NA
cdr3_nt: TGCGCCAGCAGCTTGGTCGATGAGCAGTTCTTC
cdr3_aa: CASSLVDEQFF

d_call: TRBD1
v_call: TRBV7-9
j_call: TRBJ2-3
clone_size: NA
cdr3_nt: TGTGCCAGCAGATTGGGACAGGGTGAAGATACGCAGTATTTT
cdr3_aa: CASRLGQGEDTQYF

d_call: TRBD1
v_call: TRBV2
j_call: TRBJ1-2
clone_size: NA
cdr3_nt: TGTGCCAGCAGTGAAGCCGGGGACAGGTCTGGCTACACCTTC
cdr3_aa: CASSEAGDRSGYTF

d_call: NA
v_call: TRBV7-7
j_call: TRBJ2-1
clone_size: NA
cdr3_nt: TGTGCTAGCAGCTTAGTGTTAGGGGCCCTCTACAATGAGCAGTTCTTC
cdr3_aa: CASSLVLGALYNEQFF

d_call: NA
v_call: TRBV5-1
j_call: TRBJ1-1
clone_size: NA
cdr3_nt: TGCGCCAGCAGCTTGGAGGGAGGCGGGAACACTGAAGCTTTCTTT
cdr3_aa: CASSLEGGGNTEAFF

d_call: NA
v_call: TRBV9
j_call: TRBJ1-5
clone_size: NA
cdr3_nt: TGTGCCAGCAGCGCCCAAGGCGGCCAGCCCCAGCATTTT
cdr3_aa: CASSAQGGQPQHF

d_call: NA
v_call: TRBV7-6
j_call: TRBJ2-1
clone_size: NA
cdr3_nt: TGTGCCAGCAGCCCCCGACTGGACTTATACAATGAGCAGTTCTTC
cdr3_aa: CASSPRLDLYNEQFF

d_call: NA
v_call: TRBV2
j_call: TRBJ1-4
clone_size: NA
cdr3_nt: TGTGCCAGCAGTGATTGGGGCCTTAATGAAAAACTGTTTTTT
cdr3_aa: CASSDWGLNEKLFF

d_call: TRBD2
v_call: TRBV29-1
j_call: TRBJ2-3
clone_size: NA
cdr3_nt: TGCAGTTTTTCCCCAGCGGGGATACCAGATACGCAGTATTTT
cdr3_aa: CSFSPAGIPDTQYF

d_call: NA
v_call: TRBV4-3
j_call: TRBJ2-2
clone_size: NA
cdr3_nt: TGCGCCAGCAGCCAGAACAGACCGAACACCGGGGAGCTGTTTTTT
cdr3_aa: CASSQNRPNTGELFF

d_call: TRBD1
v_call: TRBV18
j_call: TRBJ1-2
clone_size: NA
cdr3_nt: TGTGCCAGCTCACCCCTGACAGGGAAACTTAACTATGGCTACACCTTC
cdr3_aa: CASSPLTGKLNYGYTF

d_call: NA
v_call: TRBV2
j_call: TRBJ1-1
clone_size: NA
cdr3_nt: TGTGCCAGCAAGGACAGCCAGAAGTCGGCTTTCTTT
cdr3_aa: CASKDSQKSAFF

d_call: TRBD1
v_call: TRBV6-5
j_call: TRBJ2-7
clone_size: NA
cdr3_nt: TGTGCCAGCAGTCTGGGGACAGGGGTGTCGCGAGAGCAGTACTTC
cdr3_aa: CASSLGTGVSREQYF

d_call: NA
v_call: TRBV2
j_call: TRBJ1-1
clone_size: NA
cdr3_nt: TGTGCCAGCGCTACCCAGGCCCTGAACACTGAAGCTTTCTTT
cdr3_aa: CASATQALNTEAFF

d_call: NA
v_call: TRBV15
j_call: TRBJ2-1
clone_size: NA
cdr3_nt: TGTGCCACCAGCAGAGCGGGAAGCGGGTACTCCTACAATGAGCAGTTCTTC
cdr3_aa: CATSRAGSGYSYNEQFF

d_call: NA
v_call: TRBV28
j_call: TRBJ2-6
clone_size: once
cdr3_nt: TGTGCCAGCCGGGGTTCTGGGGCCAACGTCCTGACTTTC
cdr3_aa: CASRGSGANVLTF

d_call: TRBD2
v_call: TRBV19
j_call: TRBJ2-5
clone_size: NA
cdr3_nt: TGTGCCAGCCGGCGGGGGGCCAAAGAGACCCAGTACTTC
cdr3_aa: CASRRGAKETQYF

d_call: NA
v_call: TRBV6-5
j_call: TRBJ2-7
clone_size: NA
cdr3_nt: TGTGCCAGCAGCTACGGCACAGGGGGAGGGTACGAGCAGTACTTC
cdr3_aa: CASSYGTGGGYEQYF

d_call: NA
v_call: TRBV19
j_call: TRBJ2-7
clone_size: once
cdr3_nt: TGTGCCAGTAGTATCCAGGACAGTTGGGCCTACGAGCAGTACTTC
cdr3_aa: CASSIQDSWAYEQYF

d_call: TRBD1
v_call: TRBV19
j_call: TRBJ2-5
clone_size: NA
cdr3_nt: TGTGCCAGTAGTAGGACAGGGGGCGCGATGAGAGAGACCCAGTACTTC
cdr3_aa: CASSRTGGAMRETQYF

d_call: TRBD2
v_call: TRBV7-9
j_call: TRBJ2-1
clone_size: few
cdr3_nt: TGTGCCAGCAGCCCACGCTTCGCAAGACGGGAGGGGCCCAATGAGCAGTTCTTC
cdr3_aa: CASSPRFARREGPNEQFF